Each of the 22 T cell receptor beta chains below was sequenced from the same sample in a study of molecular identifiers for immune sequencing clone quantification. TCRdb re-analysed the PCR reads in MiXCR, keeping a single row per CDR3 protein. The data contain about 65,000 distinct CDR3 sequences, about 18% of them singletons. The sequenced material came from naive CD8+ T cells from blood, with Jurkat cell RNA spiked in. The subset here: FACS-sorted CD8+CD4-CCR7+CD45RA+ naive T cells. These receptors came from a human donor in good health. Some libraries in this study had Jurkat cell RNA spiked in.

About this clonotype: A read error may explain this, as a much larger clone is one base away. The chain is built from TRBV11-2 and TRBJ1-1; no clear D. Trimming took off 5 bases at V and 6 bases at J, with 19 bases between the two ends. The germline V gene has CDR1 SGHAT and CDR2 FQNNGV. This CDR3 comprises 15 residues. The CDR3 bases are TGTGCCAGCAGCCCTCCGAGTGGGAGTTGGGCTGAAGCTTTCTTT. Translation gives CASSPPSGSWAEAFF.

This clonotype has only a few counts. This CDR3 reads CASSLEVGSLAKNIQYF. Written as DNA, the CDR3 is TGTGCCAGCAGCTTAGAGGTTGGCAGTCTAGCCAAAAACATTCAGTACTTC. The chain recombines TRBV7-6 with TRBJ2-4; D uncertain. V lost 1 base, J lost 0 bases, and 13 bases lay in between. CDR1 and CDR2 from the germline V gene are SGHVS and FNYEAQ. The CDR3 contains 17 residues. Full variable domain (rest looked up from reference TRBV7-6 and TRBJ2-4): GAGVSQSPRYKVTKRGQDVALRCDPISGHVSLYWYRQALGQGPEFLTYFNYEAQQDKSGLPNDRFSAERPEGSISTLTIQRTEQRDSAMYRCASSLEVGSLAKNIQYFGAGTRLSVL.

This clonotype was counted ten times or more. The chain has TRBV27 and TRBJ2-1; 8 bases are a match to TRBD2. V dropped 10 bases and J dropped 5; count of bases not matched to a gene: 4. The CDR3 is 12 residues long. Germline assignment: CDR1 MNHEY and CDR2 SMNVEV (reference sequence). CDR3 in DNA: TGTGCCATCCGGGGGGGGGACAATGAGCAGTTCTTC. It specifies CAIRGGDNEQFF.

This clonotype was counted a single time. Being one base from a much bigger clone, this may be a read error. It is likely a read error, because the conserved phenylalanine at the end of the CDR3 is missing. The chain couples TRBV27 to TRBJ2-7; D unresolved. Between the trimmed V and J ends, which lost 4 bases and 2 bases, there was a span of 9 bases. The CDR3 is 13 amino acids. Germline V lookup: CDR1 MNHEY, CDR2 SMNVEV (reference sequence). The CDR3 is CASSSSDAYEQYS. As DNA, the CDR3 is TGTGCCAGCAGTTCGTCGGATGCCTACGAGCAGTACTCC.

Many counts were recorded for this clonotype. J is TRBJ2-3 and V is TRBV19; a possible D gene is TRBD1 (7 bases). Trimming took off 1 base at V and 2 bases at J, with 16 bases between the two ends. The CDR3 has 17 amino acids. Germline V gene data show CDR1 as LNHDA and CDR2 as SQIVND (reference sequence). The CDR3 nucleotides read TGTGCCAGTAGTATAGTAGCGGACAGGCCACTCACAGATACGCAGTATTTT. The encoded protein is CASSIVADRPLTDTQYF.

This clonotype occurred many times. The V gene is TRBV6-5, the J gene TRBJ1-5; D uncertain. CDR3 size: 15 residues. Germline loops: CDR1 MNHEY, CDR2 SVGAGI. V was cut by 4 bases and J by 0 bases, with 10 bases left in between. The CDR3 loop is CASSLQPNSNQPQHF. The CDR3 nucleotides read TGTGCCAGCAGTTTACAGCCGAATAGCAATCAGCCCCAGCATTTT.

Comment on this clonotype: A read error may be the cause here, since a much bigger clone is one base away. CDR3 coding DNA: TGTGCCAGCAGCGGGACAGGGGCTACGGATACGCAGTATTTT. Amino acid sequence: CASSGTGATDTQYF. The rearrangement uses TRBV7-3 and TRBJ2-3; 10 bases are a match to TRBD1. Germline values: CDR1 SGHTA, CDR2 FQGTGA. The CDR3 has 14 residues. V shed 5 bases and J 6 bases; nucleotides not matched to a gene: 5.

The sample holds many counts of this clonotype. The chain employs TRBV5-1 and TRBJ2-3; D remains unclear. This CDR3 comprises 16 residues. V was clipped by 4 bases and J by 2 bases, with 17 bases between them. Germline V lookup: CDR1 SGHRS, CDR2 YFSETQ. This CDR3 reads CASSPTGDTYTDTQYF. In nucleotides, the CDR3 is TGCGCCAGCAGCCCCACCGGAGACACATACACAGATACGCAGTATTTT.

This clonotype was observed many times. The V and J genes are TRBV3-1 and TRBJ1-1; TRBD1 agrees at 9 bases. Germline V gives CDR1 LGHDT, CDR2 YNNKEL (reference sequence). V was pared by 0 bases and J by 3 bases, with 11 bases of the junction left unmatched. The CDR3 runs to 18 residues. CDR3 in DNA: TGTGCCAGCAGCCAAGAGTCCGGGACAGGGATTTTCTACACTGAAGCTTTCTTT. This gives the protein CASSQESGTGIFYTEAFF. The complete variable domain, with remaining parts taken from reference TRBV3-1 and TRBJ1-1, reads DTAVSQTPKYLVTQMGNDKSIKCEQNLGHDTMYWYKQDSKKFLKIMFSYNNKELIINETVPNRFSPKSPDKAHLNLHINSLELGDSAVYFCASSQESGTGIFYTEAFFGQGTRLTVV.

Ten or more counts support this clonotype. V is TRBV4-1 and J is TRBJ2-3; 11 bases line up with TRBD2. The CDR3 totals 17 residues. CDR1 MGHRA and CDR2 YSYEKL come from the germline V gene. The ends lost 2 bases at V and 3 bases at J; junction bases unmatched: 7. The CDR3 spells CASSQLLAGAYTDTQYF. The CDR3 DNA reads TGCGCCAGCAGCCAATTACTAGCGGGAGCTTATACAGATACGCAGTATTTT.

The rearrangement uses TRBV6-5 and TRBJ2-1; 10 bases are shared with TRBD2. Per germline, CDR1 MNHEY and CDR2 SVGAGI. V shed 2 bases, J shed 4 bases, and the junction held 11 bases outside the gene matches. The CDR3 covers 18 residues. The CDR3 region has the DNA TGTGCCAGCAGTTACAGGAGATCGACTAGCGGGCGATACAATGAGCAGTTCTTC. The encoded protein is CASSYRRSTSGRYNEQFF.

The sample holds many counts of this clonotype. The chain uses TRBV7-2 and TRBJ2-1; 11 nucleotides match TRBD1. The CDR3 length is 17 residues. The ends lost 5 bases at V and 4 bases at J; junction bases unmatched: 10. The germline CDR1 and CDR2 sequences are SGHTA and FQGNSA. In DNA, the CDR3 is TGTGCCAGCAGCCCCCGGGACAGGGGGATGATGTACAATGAGCAGTTCTTC. Its translation is CASSPRDRGMMYNEQFF.

On this clonotype itself: Germline is not matched at one junction end, which may reflect a read error. The V and J genes are TRBV5-3 and TRBJ2-2; TRBD2 aligns across 13 bases. TRBV5-3 counts as an open reading frame of uncertain function. The CDR3 sequence is 20 residues long. CDR3 loop: CASRPDPGLAGMVYTGELFF. CDR3 sequence (DNA): TGTGCCAGCAGACCGGACCCGGGACTAGCGGGAATGGTGTACACCGGGGAGCTGTTTTTC.

Ten or more counts support this clonotype. This chain connects TRBV27 to TRBJ2-1; D is possibly TRBD2 (6 bases). V shed 5 bases and J shed 5 bases, with 10 bases lying between them. The CDR3 is 13 residues long. Germline CDR1 is MNHEY and CDR2 is SMNVEV (reference sequence). Written as DNA, the CDR3 is TGTGCCAGCAGTAATAGCGGCAACAATGAGCAGTTCTTC. Encoded protein: CASSNSGNNEQFF.

In its sample, this clonotype was seen many times. This chain links TRBV7-9 with TRBJ1-6, with unresolved D. The CDR3 loop spans 11 amino acids. Germline V lookup: CDR1 SEHNR, CDR2 FQNEAQ (reference sequence). V was shortened by 4 bases and J by 13 bases, with 8 bases between the two germline ends. CDR3 amino acids: CASSSSWPLHF. CDR3 coding DNA: TGTGCCAGCAGCTCCTCTTGGCCCCTCCACTTT. Looking up the rest from reference TRBV7-9 and TRBJ1-6 gives the full variable domain: DTGVSQNPRHKITKRGQNVTFRCDPISEHNRLYWYRQTLGQGPEFLTYFQNEAQLEKSRLLSDRFSAERPKGSFSTLEIQRTEQGDSAMYLCASSSSWPLHFGNGTRLTVT.

The chain carries TRBV4-3 and TRBJ1-6; no clear D. CDR3 length: 17 residues. Germline V gene data show CDR1 as LGHNA and CDR2 as YSLEER. The germline V and J ends were trimmed by 0 bases and 3 bases, with 12 bases remaining between them. CDR3: CASSQDRAAHYNSPLHF. The CDR3 nucleotides are TGCGCCAGCAGCCAAGATCGGGCAGCCCACTATAATTCACCCCTCCACTTT.

Only a few counts were recorded for this clonotype. This chain uses TRBV6-1 with TRBJ1-2; D ambiguous. Trimming took off 2 bases at V and 4 bases at J, with 11 bases between the two ends. CDR3 length equals 14 residues. Germline V gene sequence: CDR1 MNHNS, CDR2 SASEGT. The CDR3 protein is CASSELGNGYGYTF. The CDR3, as DNA: TGTGCCAGCAGTGAACTAGGTAACGGCTATGGCTACACCTTC.

As concerns this clonotype: This may be a read error, as it is one base from a much larger clone. The chain recombines TRBV29-1 with TRBJ2-7; TRBD1 or TRBD2 may be the D gene (5 bases each). Germline V gene data show CDR1 as SQVTM and CDR2 as ANQGSEA. The CDR3 contains 13 residues. Trimming took off 2 bases at V and 5 bases at J, with 13 bases between the two ends. CDR3 residues: CSVELGDSHEQYF. The CDR3, as DNA: TGCAGCGTTGAATTGGGGGATTCCCACGAGCAGTACTTC.

This clonotype came up many times. The rearrangement links TRBV7-9 to TRBJ2-7; 7 bases align to TRBD1. This CDR3 spans 15 amino acids. Unmatched junction bases numbered 2, after V lost 0 bases and J lost 0 bases. Germline assignment: CDR1 SEHNR and CDR2 FQNEAQ (reference sequence). The CDR3 loop is CASSLADRYSYEQYF. In DNA form, the CDR3 reads TGTGCCAGCAGCTTAGCGGACAGGTACTCCTACGAGCAGTACTTC.

To note about this clonotype: Being one base from a much bigger clone, this may be a read error. The J gene is TRBJ2-7, the V gene TRBV25-1; possible D gene TRBD2, 5 bases. This CDR3 comprises 10 residues. CDR1 is MGHDK, CDR2 SYGVNS, per germline. In nucleotides, the CDR3 is TGTACCAGCGGAGAGCCCCCTCAGTACTTC. Its protein product is CTSGEPPQYF.

This clonotype has only a few counts. V and J are TRBV10-2 and TRBJ2-7; no clear D gene. The CDR3 contains 15 residues. V lost 4 bases and J lost 2, with 15 bases in between. Germline lookup yields CDR1 WSHSY and CDR2 SAAADI. CDR3 nucleotide sequence: TGCGCCAGCAGTGTTAGTCTAGTGTCCCCCTACGAGCAGTACTTC. Translating it yields CASSVSLVSPYEQYF.

This clonotype occurred many times. The rearrangement links TRBV20-1 to TRBJ2-3, with D perhaps TRBD2 (6 bases). Trimming left V 0 bases short and J 0 bases short, with 13 bases between. This CDR3 contains 16 residues. Germline V gene lookup returns CDR1 DFQATT and CDR2 SNEGSKA (reference sequence). The CDR3 region is CSARDVWRESTDTQYF. DNA for the CDR3: TGCAGTGCTAGAGACGTTTGGCGGGAAAGCACAGATACGCAGTATTTT.